Here is one TCR beta chain with its context. The sample originates from a study of cytomegalovirus exposure and HLA in healthy donors. Assay used: immunoSEQ multiplex PCR; TCRdb lists only in-frame clones, some missing. The data contain 130,000 to 150,000 clones, around four fifths of them singletons. The study drew the donors from its approximately 120-subject validation cohort, separate from the approximately 700-subject first cohort. The CDR3 extends over 17 amino acids. The trim removed 2 bases at V and 5 bases at J, leaving 9 bases unmatched. CDR1 LGHNA and CDR2 YSLEER come from the germline V gene.

This sequence originates from a woman aged 30 to 39 in good health and CMV-seronegative. The sequenced sample was PBMCs. This rearrangement joins TRBV4-3 to TRBJ2-5; 12 bases agree with TRBD2. CDR3 in DNA: TGCGCCAGCAGCCAAACCCCTGGACTAGCGGGGCAGGAGACCCAGTACTTC. Its translation is CASSQTPGLAGQETQYF.